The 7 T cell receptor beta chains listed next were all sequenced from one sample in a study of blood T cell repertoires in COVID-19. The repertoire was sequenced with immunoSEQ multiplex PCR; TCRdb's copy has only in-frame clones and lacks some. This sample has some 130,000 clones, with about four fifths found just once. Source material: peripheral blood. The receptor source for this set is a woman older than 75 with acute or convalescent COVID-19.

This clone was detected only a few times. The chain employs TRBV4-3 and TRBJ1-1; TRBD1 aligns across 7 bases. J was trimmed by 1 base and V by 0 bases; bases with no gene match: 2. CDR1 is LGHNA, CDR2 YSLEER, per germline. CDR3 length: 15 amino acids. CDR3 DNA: TGCGCCAGCAGCCAAGAGCACAGGGGGAACACTGAAGCTTTCTTT. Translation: CASSQEHRGNTEAFF.

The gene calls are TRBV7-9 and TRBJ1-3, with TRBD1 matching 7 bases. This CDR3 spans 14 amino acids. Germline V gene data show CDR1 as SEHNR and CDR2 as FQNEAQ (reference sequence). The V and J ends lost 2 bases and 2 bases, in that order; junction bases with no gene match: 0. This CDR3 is CASSLTGAGNTIYF. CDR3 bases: TGTGCCAGCAGCTTAACAGGGGCTGGAAACACCATATATTTT.

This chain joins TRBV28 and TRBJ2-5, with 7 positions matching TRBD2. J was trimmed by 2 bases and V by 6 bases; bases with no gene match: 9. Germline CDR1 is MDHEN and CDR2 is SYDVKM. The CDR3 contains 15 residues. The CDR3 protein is CASSLHGGGQETQYF. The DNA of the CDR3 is TGTGCCAGCAGCCTCCATGGGGGGGGTCAAGAGACCCAGTACTTC. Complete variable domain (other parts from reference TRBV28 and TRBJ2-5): DVKVTQSSRYLVKRTGEKVFLECVQDMDHENMFWYRQDPGLGLRLIYFSYDVKMKEKGDIPEGYSVSREKKERFSLILESASTNQTSMYLCASSLHGGGQETQYFGPGTRLLVL.

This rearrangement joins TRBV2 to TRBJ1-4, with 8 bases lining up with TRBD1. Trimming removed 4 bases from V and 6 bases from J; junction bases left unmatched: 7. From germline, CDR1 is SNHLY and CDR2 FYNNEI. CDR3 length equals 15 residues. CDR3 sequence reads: CASSGEQGGDEKLFF. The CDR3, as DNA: TGTGCCAGCAGTGGGGAACAGGGGGGCGATGAAAAACTGTTTTTT.

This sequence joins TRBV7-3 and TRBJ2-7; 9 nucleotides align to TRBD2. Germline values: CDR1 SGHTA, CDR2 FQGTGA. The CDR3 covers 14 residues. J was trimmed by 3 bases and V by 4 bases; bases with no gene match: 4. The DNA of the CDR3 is TGTGCCAGCAGCTGGGGTAGCGGGAGCTACGAGCAGTACTTC. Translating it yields CASSWGSGSYEQYF.

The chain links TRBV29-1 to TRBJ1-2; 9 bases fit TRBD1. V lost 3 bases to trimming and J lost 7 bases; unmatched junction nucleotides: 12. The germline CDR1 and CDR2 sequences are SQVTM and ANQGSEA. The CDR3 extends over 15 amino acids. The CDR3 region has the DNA TGCAGCGTTGATGCTACCGGGACAGGGACCGCTGGCTACACCTTC. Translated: CSVDATGTGTAGYTF.

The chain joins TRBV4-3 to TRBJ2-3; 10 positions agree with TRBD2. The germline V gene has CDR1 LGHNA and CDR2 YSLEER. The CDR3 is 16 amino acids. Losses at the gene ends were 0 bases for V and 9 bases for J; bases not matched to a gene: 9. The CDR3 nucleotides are TGCGCCAGCAGCCAAGAGTATAGCGGGGGGCTTCACACGCAGTATTTT. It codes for CASSQEYSGGLHTQYF.